The clone carrying this TCR beta chain was recorded a few times. The data were taken from a study of blood T cell repertoires in COVID-19. Across the whole study: Sample material is recorded as cDNA or gDNA derived from T cells, B-cell-depleted T cells, or PBMCs.

The method was immunoSEQ multiplex PCR; TCRdb's version includes in-frame clones alone and lacks a portion of them. The table lists over 130,000 clones, approximately 88% of them singletons. V shed 0 bases, J shed 0 bases, and the junction held 12 bases outside the gene matches. This CDR3 is 20 amino acids long. Germline CDR1 and CDR2: SGDLS and YYNGEE. Specimen: peripheral blood. V is TRBV9 and J is TRBJ2-1; 10 bases map to TRBD2. The clonotype originates from a human donor in a cohort sampled during active COVID-19. The CDR3 nucleotides are TGTGCCAGCAGCGTAGCTACGTTCAGCGGGGGGGCCGTCTCCTACAATGAGCAGTTCTTC. This translates into CASSVATFSGGAVSYNEQFF.